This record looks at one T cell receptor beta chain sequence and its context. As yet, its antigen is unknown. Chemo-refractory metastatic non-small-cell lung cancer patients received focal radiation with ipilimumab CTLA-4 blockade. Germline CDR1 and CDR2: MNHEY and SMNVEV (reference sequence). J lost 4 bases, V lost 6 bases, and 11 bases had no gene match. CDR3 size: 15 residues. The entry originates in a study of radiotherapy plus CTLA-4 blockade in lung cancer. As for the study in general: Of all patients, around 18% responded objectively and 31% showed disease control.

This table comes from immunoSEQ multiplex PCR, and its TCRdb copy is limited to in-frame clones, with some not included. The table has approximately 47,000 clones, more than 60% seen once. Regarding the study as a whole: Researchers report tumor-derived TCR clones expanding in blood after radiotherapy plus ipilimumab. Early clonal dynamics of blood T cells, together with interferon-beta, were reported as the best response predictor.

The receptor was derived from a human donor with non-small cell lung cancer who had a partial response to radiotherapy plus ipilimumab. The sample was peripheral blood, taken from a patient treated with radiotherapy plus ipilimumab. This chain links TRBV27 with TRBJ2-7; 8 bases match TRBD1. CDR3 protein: CASRPDRGKRYEQYF. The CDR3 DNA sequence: TGTGCCAGCAGGCCTGACAGGGGAAAAAGGTACGAGCAGTACTTC.